This T cell receptor (beta chain) was identified during a study of cytomegalovirus exposure and HLA in healthy donors. Whole-study findings and limits: Some highly shared sequence variants likely arose as a pipeline artifact. Generally TCR sequences proved uncommon, though certain public TCRs appeared in numerous donors.

Amplification used 60 Vbeta primers and 13 Jbeta primers. The data were produced by immunoSEQ multiplex PCR, yet TCRdb's version contains in-frame clones alone and is incomplete. The data show approximately 130,000 clones, approximately 9% seen once. The germline V gene has CDR1 LNHDA and CDR2 SQIVND (reference sequence). V lost 7 bases to trimming and J lost 0 bases, with 19 bases between them. This CDR3 is 17 amino acids long. On this clone: What it recognizes is unknown.

This TCR came from a woman aged 40 to 55 in good health and CMV-seropositive. This chain links TRBV19 with TRBJ2-1, with D possibly matching TRBD2 (5 bases). Sequencing input: PBMCs. In DNA, the CDR3 is TGTGCCAGTACACCCCGCGACTCCCGGGGCTCCTACAATGAGCAGTTCTTC. Protein product: CASTPRDSRGSYNEQFF.